This TCR beta chain was sequenced during a study of T cells in Graves' hyperthyroidism and ophthalmopathy. From germline, CDR1 is LNHDA and CDR2 SQIVND (reference sequence). The CDR3 runs to 13 residues. The V end lost 5 bases, the J end lost 4 bases, and 8 bases lay between the germline ends. This clonotype was counted between two and nine times. The investigators amplified TCR beta CDR3 regions from RNA transcripts. The study used the HTBI primer set for a first-round RT-PCR of the TCR CDR3. A single record per CDR3 protein comes from TCRdb applying MiXCR to the multiplex PCR reads. The sample gives over 400,000 distinct CDR3 sequences, roughly 23% of which show up once; about 49% is in the top ten.

This TCR derives from a woman in her 70s with Graves' ophthalmopathy. Sequenced: blood. The chain links TRBV19 to TRBJ2-2; no clear D gene. For the CDR3, the DNA is TGTGCCAGTAGTTCCAAGGGCACCGGGGAGCTGTTTTTT. Its protein product is CASSSKGTGELFF.